This T cell receptor (beta chain) is drawn from a study of blood T cells in healthy people across ages. In the study overall: Template switching picked up about one barcoded beta molecule for each two T cells.

Findings and limits, study-wide: Both higher diversity and more naive CD4+ cells marked long-lived donors when set against aged donors.

Every donor provided 9.5 to 10 milliliters of peripheral blood. Sample-barcoded 5' priming and a J-beta primer mix drove a second PCR of about 6 to 12 cycles. Tags on each cDNA molecule came from a template-switch adaptor with 12 random nucleotides. Each CDR3 protein is one row after TCRdb ran MiXCR on the 5' RACE reads. The top ten hold 30% to 40% of the sample, which has hundreds of thousands of distinct CDR3 sequences, roughly 49% seen once. Of note for this clonotype: Antigen: not known.

This receptor was obtained from a woman aged 60 to 75 in good health. The source material was blood.

DNA of the CDR3: TGCAGTGCTAGGGTTTCAGGCCGCGCGACTGAAAAACTGTTTTTT. It is translated as CSARVSGRATEKLFF. The chain carries TRBV20-1 and TRBJ1-4; no clear D. Germline assignment: CDR1 DFQATT and CDR2 SNEGSKA (reference sequence). The CDR3 has 15 amino acids. With 3 bases removed from V and 7 bases from J, the gap between germline ends came to 18 bases.